The 2 T cell receptor beta chains listed next were all sequenced from one sample in a study of cytomegalovirus exposure and HLA in healthy donors. Both 60 Vbeta primers and 13 Jbeta primers went into the PCR. Measured with immunoSEQ multiplex PCR; TCRdb has only the in-frame clones, and not every one. Among approximately 160,000 clones listed, approximately 80% were seen once. The sample consisted of PBMCs. The receptors were sampled from a man under 40 in good health and CMV-seropositive.

V and J are TRBV27 and TRBJ1-1, with D unclear. Germline loops: CDR1 MNHEY, CDR2 SMNVEV (reference sequence). Trimming took 5 bases from V and 0 from J, leaving 16 bases between them. CDR3 length: 16 residues. The CDR3 bases are TGTGCCAGCAGTCCCTCGGGAGGGCACATGAACACTGAAGCTTTCTTT. Protein product: CASSPSGGHMNTEAFF.

V and J are TRBV7-2 and TRBJ2-7; a weak D match, TRBD2 (6 bases). CDR1 and CDR2 from the germline V gene are SGHTA and FQGNSA. The germline V and J ends were trimmed by 4 bases and 2 bases, with 21 bases remaining between them. CDR3 length equals 17 residues. CDR3 coding DNA: TGTGCCAGCAGCTCAACTGGAGGACTAACCATCACCTACGAGCAGTACTTC. It is translated as CASSSTGGLTITYEQYF.